These 25 T cell receptor beta chains were all obtained from the same sample, sequenced in a study of T cells in narcolepsy. Sequenced by immunoSEQ multiplex PCR; TCRdb stores in-frame clones only, minus some. The table records under 20,000 clones, about nine tenths of them present only once. The specimen was memory (CD45RA-) CD4+ T cells from blood. These receptor sequences come from a human donor in good health.

This chain uses TRBV11-1 with TRBJ2-2, with 10 bases identical to TRBD2. J was trimmed by 4 bases and V by 5 bases; bases with no gene match: 7. The CDR3 loop spans 16 amino acids. CDR1 and CDR2 from the germline V gene are SGHAT and FQDESV (reference sequence). The CDR3 coding sequence is TGTGCCAGCAGCGATACCCGACTAGCGGGCACCGGGGAGCTGTTTTTT. Translated: CASSDTRLAGTGELFF.

The chain links TRBV7-9 to TRBJ1-2; D ambiguous. Per the germline V gene, CDR1 is SEHNR and CDR2 is FQNEAQ (reference sequence). The CDR3 has 15 amino acids. Deletions cut 0 bases from V and 8 bases from J, with 16 bases between. This CDR3 is CASSLAASGGRGYTF. The CDR3 nucleotides read TGTGCCAGCAGCTTAGCAGCCTCCGGCGGCCGGGGCTACACCTTC.

This chain connects TRBV30 to TRBJ1-5, with no clear D. This CDR3 has 12 residues. The V gene lost 0 bases and the J gene lost 4 bases, with 4 bases spanning the gap. CDR1 is GTSNPN, CDR2 SVGIG, per germline (reference sequence). The DNA of the CDR3 is TGTGCCTGGAGTGTGCCGAATCAGCCCCAGCATTTT. It codes for CAWSVPNQPQHF.

The CDR3 is CASSKLAGISTDTQYF. The CDR3 DNA reads TGCGCCAGCAGCAAACTAGCGGGGATTAGCACAGATACGCAGTATTTT. The chain combines TRBV4-1 with TRBJ2-3; TRBD2 matches 10 bases. The CDR3 is 16 residues long. Losses at the gene ends were 5 bases for V and 0 bases for J; bases not matched to a gene: 5. The V gene's germline CDR1 is MGHRA and CDR2 YSYEKL.

This chain uses TRBV5-1 with TRBJ2-7; 8 bases are shared with TRBD2. Looked up from germline, CDR1 is SGHRS and CDR2 is YFSETQ. This CDR3 is built from 15 residues. Trimming removed 1 base from V and 2 bases from J; junction bases left unmatched: 5. The CDR3 region has the DNA TGCGCCAGCAGCTTGAATAGCGGGGTAACCTACGAGCAGTACTTC. Protein sequence: CASSLNSGVTYEQYF.

The V gene is TRBV9, the J gene TRBJ2-7, with D tentatively TRBD1 (5 bases). V lost 4 bases to trimming and J lost 5 bases, with 22 bases between them. The CDR3 runs to 16 residues. Germline CDR1 is SGDLS and CDR2 is YYNGEE. CDR3 amino acids: CASSPTLRVPYDEQYF. CDR3 bases: TGTGCCAGCAGCCCGACACTCAGGGTCCCGTACGACGAGCAGTACTTC.

The rearrangement joins TRBV9 to TRBJ1-2; TRBD1 matches at 8 bases. Germline loops: CDR1 SGDLS, CDR2 YYNGEE. Losses at the gene ends were 4 bases for V and 2 bases for J; bases not matched to a gene: 4. This CDR3 region has 14 residues. CDR3 sequence (DNA): TGTGCCAGCAGCCAACAGGGGGGGAACTATGGCTACACCTTC. Amino acid sequence: CASSQQGGNYGYTF.

The chain has TRBV27 and TRBJ2-5, with 11 nucleotides matching TRBD2. Germline V gene sequence: CDR1 MNHEY, CDR2 SMNVEV (reference sequence). V lost 4 bases, J lost 4 bases, and 8 bases stayed unmatched. The CDR3 runs to 16 residues. CDR3 nucleotide sequence: TGTGCCAGCAGTTCGACTCGAACTAGCGGGAGAGAGACCCAGTACTTC. Translated, it gives CASSSTRTSGRETQYF.

The chain recombines TRBV5-4 with TRBJ2-3; D might be TRBD2 (6 bases). The CDR3 has 15 residues. The germline V gene has CDR1 SGHNT and CDR2 YYREEE (reference sequence). V was pared by 3 bases and J by 0 bases, with 11 bases between. The CDR3 loop is CASSSAAGSTDTQYF. CDR3 DNA: TGTGCCAGCAGCTCGGCGGCGGGGAGCACAGATACGCAGTATTTT.

V is TRBV7-9 and J is TRBJ2-7, with 9 bases lining up with TRBD2. Germline-derived CDR1 and CDR2 are SEHNR and FQNEAQ (reference sequence). V was pared by 1 base and J by 6 bases, with 7 bases of the junction left unmatched. The CDR3 has 15 residues. CDR3 nucleotides: TGTGCCAGCAGCTTAGACCTAGCGGGATTCTCCGAGCAGTACTTC. This translates into CASSLDLAGFSEQYF. Together with reference TRBV7-9 and TRBJ2-7, the CDR3 gives the full variable domain: DTGVSQNPRHKITKRGQNVTFRCDPISEHNRLYWYRQTLGQGPEFLTYFQNEAQLEKSRLLSDRFSAERPKGSFSTLEIQRTEQGDSAMYLCASSLDLAGFSEQYFGPGTRLTVT.

The chain carries TRBV4-2 and TRBJ2-6; D not certain. Germline CDR1 and CDR2: LGHNA and YNFKEQ. This CDR3 has 16 residues. Trimming removed 1 base from V and 4 bases from J, with 11 bases in between. DNA of the CDR3: TGTGCCAGCAGCCAAGCGCCCTCAGCAGGGGCCAACGTCCTGACTTTC. It codes for CASSQAPSAGANVLTF.

This rearrangement joins TRBV19 to TRBJ1-2; no firm D call. V shed 3 bases and J shed 8 bases, with 7 bases lying between them. Germline V gene lookup returns CDR1 LNHDA and CDR2 SQIVND (reference sequence). The CDR3 consists of 11 residues. Here the CDR3 reads CASSMGLGYTF. The DNA of the CDR3 is TGTGCCAGTAGTATGGGCTTAGGCTACACCTTC.

The rearrangement links TRBV10-3 to TRBJ2-2, with TRBD1 matching over 8 bases. There are 14 residues in the CDR3. Germline CDR1 ENHRY, CDR2 SYGVKD. V trimming: 7 bases; J trimming: 3 bases; junction bases outside the gene matches: 4. In DNA form, the CDR3 reads TGTGCCATCACCTTGGACAGGGACACCGGGGAGCTGTTTTTT. This sequence encodes CAITLDRDTGELFF.

This clone came up a few times. J is TRBJ2-3 and V is TRBV5-4; D uncertain. Germline CDR1 and CDR2: SGHNT and YYREEE (reference sequence). This CDR3 has 15 amino acids. V was clipped by 5 bases and J by 2 bases, with 15 bases between them. Here the CDR3 reads CASRHDFSYTDTQYF. The CDR3 nucleotides read TGTGCCAGCAGGCATGACTTCTCCTACACAGATACGCAGTATTTT.

This chain links TRBV25-1 with TRBJ2-2; D is unresolved. This CDR3 comprises 14 residues. Germline loops: CDR1 MGHDK, CDR2 SYGVNS. Trimming took 2 bases from V and 1 from J, leaving 5 bases between them. Here the CDR3 reads CASSENLNTGELFF. As DNA, the CDR3 is TGTGCCAGCAGTGAAAATCTGAACACCGGGGAGCTGTTTTTT.

The rearrangement joins TRBV6-1 to TRBJ1-2; D is unresolved. The CDR3 length is 13 residues. Deletions cut 2 bases from V and 7 bases from J, with 11 bases between. Germline values: CDR1 MNHNS, CDR2 SASEGT. Here the CDR3 DNA reads TGTGCCAGCAGTGAATATGCGGAGGCTGGCTACACCTTC. Amino acid sequence: CASSEYAEAGYTF.

This sequence joins TRBV30 and TRBJ2-1; 7 positions match TRBD2. Germline CDR1 reads GTSNPN; CDR2 reads SVGIG (reference sequence). Unmatched junction bases numbered 4, after V lost 0 bases and J lost 2 bases. The CDR3 has 15 residues. The CDR3 DNA reads as TGTGCCTGGAGTGTGGAGCGGGGCACCTACAATGAGCAGTTCTTC. The encoded protein is CAWSVERGTYNEQFF.

The chain is built from TRBV5-1 and TRBJ2-2; D remains unclear. In germline, CDR1 is SGHRS, CDR2 YFSETQ. The V end was cut by 0 bases, the J end by 1 base, with 4 bases between. The CDR3 has 14 residues. CDR3 sequence: CASSLEVNTGELFF. The CDR3 DNA reads as TGCGCCAGCAGCTTGGAGGTGAACACCGGGGAGCTGTTTTTT.

This clone has a handful of counts. The V and J genes are TRBV4-3 and TRBJ2-3; 9 bases match TRBD2. CDR1 LGHNA and CDR2 YSLEER come from the germline V gene. This CDR3 contains 17 residues. V lost 0 bases to trimming and J lost 5 bases; unmatched junction nucleotides: 9. CDR3 in amino acids: CASSQDYSGSLGDTQYF. The CDR3 DNA reads as TGCGCCAGCAGCCAAGATTATAGCGGGAGCCTCGGAGATACGCAGTATTTT.

The V and J genes are TRBV6-4 and TRBJ1-2; 8 nucleotides match TRBD1. The CDR3 length is 15 residues. Germline V gene lookup returns CDR1 MRHNA and CDR2 SNTAGT. Trimming removed 4 bases from V and 7 bases from J; junction bases left unmatched: 11. CDR3 coding DNA: TGTGCCAGCAGTGCCACTACTGGACAGGGCGGTGGCTACACCTTC. It codes for CASSATTGQGGGYTF.

The chain carries TRBV18 and TRBJ1-1, with 7 nucleotides matching TRBD1. This CDR3 comprises 14 residues. Germline lookup yields CDR1 KGHSH and CDR2 LQKENI. Trimming cost V 6 bases and J 4 bases; bases outside gene matches: 8. CDR3 in amino acids: CASSSGGARTEAFF. Here the CDR3 DNA reads TGTGCCAGCTCGTCAGGGGGGGCGCGCACTGAAGCTTTCTTT.

This chain joins TRBV9 and TRBJ2-6; weak D call: TRBD1 (6 bases). V was clipped by 4 bases and J by 3 bases, with 11 bases between them. Germline CDR1 and CDR2: SGDLS and YYNGEE. The CDR3 spans 15 residues. The CDR3 reads CASSPQGVGANVLTF. The CDR3 DNA is TGTGCCAGCAGCCCACAGGGAGTTGGGGCCAACGTCCTGACTTTC.

The chain couples TRBV6-1 to TRBJ2-5; either TRBD1 or TRBD2 may supply D (5 bases each). Germline V gene lookup returns CDR1 MNHNS and CDR2 SASEGT. Deletions cut 2 bases from V and 12 bases from J, with 10 bases between. The CDR3 contains 11 residues. The CDR3 region is CASSEKRDEYF. The CDR3 DNA is TGTGCCAGCAGTGAAAAACGGGACGAGTACTTC.

V is TRBV6-5 and J is TRBJ2-3; D might be TRBD2 (5 bases). The CDR3 contains 15 residues. V lost 3 bases and J lost 6, with 16 bases in between. CDR1 and CDR2 (germline): MNHEY, SVGAGI. CDR3 residues: CASSYSLALGDTQYF. The CDR3 DNA reads as TGTGCCAGCAGTTATTCGCTAGCCTTGGGGGATACGCAGTATTTT.

As DNA, the CDR3 is TGTGCCAGCAGGGCGGACAGGTTGAACACTGAAGCTTTCTTT. It yields the protein CASRADRLNTEAFF. This rearrangement joins TRBV6-6 to TRBJ1-1; 7 positions agree with TRBD1. Germline lookup yields CDR1 MNHNY and CDR2 SVGAGI (reference sequence). V dropped 6 bases and J dropped 0; count of bases not matched to a gene: 4. CDR3 size: 14 residues.